This T cell receptor beta chain comes out of a study of OX40 agonist ivuxolimab in advanced cancers. Study-wide context: Dose-escalation subjects each had hepatocellular carcinoma, melanoma, renal cell or head and neck cancer. Participants, 82.7% male, averaged about 59 years of age, ranging from 23 to 79.

CDR1 MDHEN and CDR2 SYDVKM come from the germline V gene. The CDR3 totals 14 residues. V shed 7 bases and J shed 6 bases, with 17 bases lying between them. The method was immunoSEQ multiplex PCR; TCRdb's version includes in-frame clones alone and lacks a portion of them. The sample lists about 78,000 clones; roughly nine tenths were seen once. Only a few counts were recorded for this clone. What it binds is not known. The study, taken as a whole, reports: The study found that CD8+ T cells averaged more expanded clones than CD4+. The specificity for antigen of the expanded peripheral T cells was not determined.

The chain uses TRBV28 and TRBJ2-3; D is unclear. The material sequenced was CD4+ or CD8+ T cells sorted from blood, taken in a trial of the OX40 agonist ivuxolimab. This clonotype was obtained from an adult with an advanced solid tumor such as melanoma, head and neck, liver or kidney cancer. The CDR3 protein is CASTPRNVGDTQYF. In DNA form, the CDR3 reads TGTGCCAGCACCCCACGGAACGTAGGGGATACGCAGTATTTT.